The entry below gives a single T cell receptor (beta chain) sequence along with its context. This sample is part of a study of long-term antiretroviral therapy in people with HIV. The CDR3 is made up of 13 amino acids. Trimming stripped 0 bases from V and 4 bases from J, with 7 bases between. Germline V gene lookup returns CDR1 SGHNT and CDR2 YYREEE (reference sequence). The run of the v3.0 immunoSEQ assay was at survey level. Generated by immunoSEQ multiplex PCR, the TCRdb table keeps only in-frame clones and is missing some. The data contain some 10,000 clones, 60% to 85% of them singletons. Sequenced here: unsorted PBMCs, sampled 1.8 years before starting antiretroviral therapy. This sequence originates from a man in his forties with HIV. The rearrangement joins TRBV5-4 to TRBJ2-5; D is ambiguous. The CDR3 is CASSLDTLETQYF. The CDR3 nucleotides read TGTGCCAGCAGCTTGGACACCCTAGAGACCCAGTACTTC.